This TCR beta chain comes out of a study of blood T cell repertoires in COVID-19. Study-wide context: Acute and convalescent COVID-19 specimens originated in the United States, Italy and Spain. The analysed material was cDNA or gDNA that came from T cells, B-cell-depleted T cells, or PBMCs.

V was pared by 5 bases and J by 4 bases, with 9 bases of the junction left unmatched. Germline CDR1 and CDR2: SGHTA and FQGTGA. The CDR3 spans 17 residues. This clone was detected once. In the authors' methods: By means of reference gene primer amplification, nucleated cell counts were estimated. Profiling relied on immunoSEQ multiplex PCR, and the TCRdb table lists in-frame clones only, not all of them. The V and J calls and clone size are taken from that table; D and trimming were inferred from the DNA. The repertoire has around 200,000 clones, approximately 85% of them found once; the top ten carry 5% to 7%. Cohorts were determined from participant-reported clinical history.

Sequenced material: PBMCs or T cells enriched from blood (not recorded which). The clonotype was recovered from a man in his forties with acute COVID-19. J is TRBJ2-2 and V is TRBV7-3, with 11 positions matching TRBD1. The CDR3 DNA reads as TGTGCCAGCAGCCGCCAGGGGACAGGGGGTTCCACCGGGGAGCTGTTTTTT. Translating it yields CASSRQGTGGSTGELFF.